The present entry profiles one T cell receptor (beta chain) with its context. These data originate in a study of blood T cell repertoires in COVID-19. After removal of 6 bases from V and 1 base from J, the junction contained 4 bases not matched to a gene. The CDR3 is 14 amino acids. Germline-derived CDR1 and CDR2 are SNHLY and FYNNEI. Living in about two dozen US areas, the participants were between roughly 18 and 95 years of age. The assay was immunoSEQ multiplex PCR, and TCRdb's table has in-frame clones only and misses some. This table holds more than 110,000 clones, around 73% found once. The V gene is TRBV2, the J gene TRBJ2-5, with 8 bases matching TRBD1. This TCR was sampled from a woman aged 45-59 years who had recovered from COVID-19. Sequences were obtained from PBMCs or T cells enriched from blood (not recorded which). The DNA of the CDR3 is TGTGCCAGCAGGGACAGGGTGTCCCAAGAGACCCAGTACTTC. This encodes CASRDRVSQETQYF.